The 6 T cell receptor beta chains below all came from one sample that was sequenced in a study of shared clonotypes between healthy human individuals. The table came from immunoSEQ multiplex PCR; TCRdb's copy has only in-frame clones and leaves some out. This sample has some 1.5 million clones, with under 99% found just once. Sequencing was performed on naive CD4+ T cells sorted from blood. Subset in this sample: CD45RA+ positively selected. These receptors were taken from a man aged 25-45 years in good health.

This chain uses TRBV14 with TRBJ1-1, with D perhaps matching TRBD1 (6 bases). This CDR3 has 14 amino acids. Per the germline V gene, CDR1 is SGHDN and CDR2 is FVKESK. V was cut by 2 bases and J by 7 bases, with 14 bases left in between. CDR3 residues: CASSQIRGGREAFF. For the CDR3, the DNA is TGTGCCAGCAGCCAAATAAGGGGGGGGCGTGAAGCTTTCTTT. Complete variable domain (other parts from reference TRBV14 and TRBJ1-1): EAGVTQFPSHSVIEKGQTVTLRCDPISGHDNLYWYRRVMGKEIKFLLHFVKESKQDESGMPNNRFLAERTGGTYSTLKVQPAELEDSGVYFCASSQIRGGREAFFGQGTRLTVV.

The rearrangement links TRBV11-2 to TRBJ2-5; D tentatively fits TRBD1 or TRBD2 (6 bases each). Germline CDR1 is SGHAT and CDR2 is FQNNGV. This CDR3 has 14 residues. Between the trimmed V and J ends, which lost 6 bases and 0 bases, there was a span of 11 bases. The chain's CDR3 is CASRQGGDQETQYF. CDR3 in DNA: TGTGCCAGCAGACAGGGCGGGGACCAAGAGACCCAGTACTTC.

The chain links TRBV7-8 to TRBJ2-2; no clear D. The CDR3 extends over 15 amino acids. Germline V gene sequence: CDR1 SGHVS, CDR2 FQNEAQ. Deletions cut 5 bases from V and 9 bases from J, with 19 bases between. CDR3 DNA: TGTGCCAGCAGCCCAAGTAGGACCCAGCCTAGGGAGCTGTTTTTT. It encodes CASSPSRTQPRELFF.

This rearrangement joins TRBV30 to TRBJ2-3; D may correspond to TRBD1 or TRBD2 (5 bases each). The germline CDR1 and CDR2 sequences are GTSNPN and SVGIG (reference sequence). This CDR3 contains 13 residues. Trimming cost V 4 bases and J 14 bases, with 22 bases left between them. The CDR3 is CAWTTLGAIGMYF. The CDR3 bases are TGTGCCTGGACCACCTTAGGGGCCATCGGGATGTATTTT.

DNA for the CDR3: TGTGCCATACGTATAGCGGGAAACACCGGGGAGCTGTTTTTT. It encodes CAIRIAGNTGELFF. The chain recombines TRBV10-3 with TRBJ2-2; 8 bases agree with TRBD2. The CDR3 loop spans 14 amino acids. The V gene end was trimmed by 9 bases and the J gene end by 2 bases; junction bases not matched to a gene: 5. Germline V lookup: CDR1 ENHRY, CDR2 SYGVKD.

This clone was seen only once. The genes are TRBV9 and TRBJ1-2; tentatively, D is TRBD1 (5 bases). Germline V gene sequence: CDR1 SGDLS, CDR2 YYNGEE. The CDR3 loop spans 16 amino acids. Trimming left V 0 bases short and J 1 base short, with 13 bases between. The CDR3 sequence is CASSVVPGTSNYGYTF. CDR3 in DNA: TGTGCCAGCAGCGTAGTCCCAGGGACGAGTAACTATGGCTACACCTTC.